A single sample is the source of the 12 T cell receptor beta chains below, sequenced in a study of blood T cell repertoires in COVID-19. Libraries were prepared by immunoSEQ multiplex PCR; TCRdb keeps only in-frame clonotypes and omits some of them. The sample records approximately 190,000 clones, 84% being singletons. Sequencing was carried out using peripheral blood. The receptors were gathered from a woman in her seventies with active or convalescent COVID-19.

The genes are TRBV10-3 and TRBJ2-7; 10 bases fit TRBD1. This CDR3 spans 13 amino acids. With 6 bases clipped from V and 6 bases from J, the junction kept 5 bases outside the gene matches. Germline CDR1 reads ENHRY; CDR2 reads SYGVKD. The CDR3 loop is CAIRPGQGSEQYF. Written as DNA, the CDR3 is TGTGCCATCAGGCCGGGACAGGGGTCCGAGCAGTACTTC.

This chain links TRBV28 with TRBJ2-3; 11 bases map to TRBD2. The J segment lost 2 bases and the V segment lost 5 bases, leaving 6 bases of the junction unmatched. Germline-derived CDR1 and CDR2 are MDHEN and SYDVKM. The CDR3 consists of 16 residues. CDR3: CASSPTLAGDTDTQYF. DNA for the CDR3: TGTGCCAGCAGTCCAACACTAGCGGGGGACACAGATACGCAGTATTTT.

V usage is TRBV28 and J usage is TRBJ2-3; possible D gene TRBD2, 5 bases. The V and J ends lost 1 base and 0 bases respectively, with 8 bases between them. Per germline, CDR1 MDHEN and CDR2 SYDVKM. The CDR3 runs 15 residues. CDR3 sequence: CASSLLRVSTDTQYF. The CDR3, as DNA: TGTGCCAGCAGTTTATTGCGGGTCAGCACAGATACGCAGTATTTT. The full variable domain, completed using reference TRBV28 and TRBJ2-3, is DVKVTQSSRYLVKRTGEKVFLECVQDMDHENMFWYRQDPGLGLRLIYFSYDVKMKEKGDIPEGYSVSREKKERFSLILESASTNQTSMYLCASSLLRVSTDTQYFGPGTRLTVL.

This chain links TRBV6-5 with TRBJ2-7; 8 bases match TRBD2. J gave up 1 base and V 11 bases, and 7 bases lay outside the gene matches. Per germline, CDR1 MNHEY and CDR2 SVGAGI. CDR3 length: 13 residues. The CDR3 DNA reads TGTGCCGCCGGGGGGGAGGGTTCCTACGAGCAGTACTTC. Translated, it gives CAAGGEGSYEQYF.

This chain links TRBV11-1 with TRBJ2-1; tentatively, D is TRBD2 (5 bases). V lost 5 bases and J lost 0, with 8 bases in between. The CDR3 covers 14 residues. From germline, CDR1 is SGHAT and CDR2 FQDESV (reference sequence). The CDR3 here is CASSPGGSYNEQFF. CDR3 in DNA: TGTGCCAGCAGCCCCGGAGGCTCCTACAATGAGCAGTTCTTC.

CDR3: CASSLGGTGDYGYTF. CDR3 nucleotide sequence: TGTGCCAGCAGCTTGGGTGGGACAGGAGACTATGGCTACACCTTC. The chain combines TRBV5-4 with TRBJ1-2, with 8 bases fitting TRBD1. The ends lost 0 bases at V and 3 bases at J; junction bases unmatched: 4. Germline V lookup: CDR1 SGHNT, CDR2 YYREEE (reference sequence). This CDR3 has 15 residues.

This clone appeared a few times. V is TRBV18 and J is TRBJ1-4, with TRBD1 identical over 9 bases. The CDR3 loop spans 15 amino acids. Germline assignment: CDR1 KGHSH and CDR2 LQKENI. V gave up 1 base and J gave up 7 bases; unmatched junction bases: 4. The CDR3 is CASSPRGQGSEKLFF. In DNA form, the CDR3 reads TGTGCCAGCTCACCACGCGGACAGGGGAGTGAAAAACTGTTTTTT.

The chain recombines TRBV27 with TRBJ2-7, with D possibly TRBD1 on 6 matching bases. V gave up 6 bases and J gave up 8 bases, with 14 bases separating them. Per germline, CDR1 MNHEY and CDR2 SMNVEV (reference sequence). CDR3 length: 12 amino acids. The CDR3 DNA sequence: TGTGCCAGCAGCCCCCCCAGGGGAAAGCAGTACTTC. It encodes CASSPPRGKQYF.

The count of this clone is one. The J gene is TRBJ1-1, the V gene TRBV29-1; 11 positions agree with TRBD1. J lost 4 bases, V lost 4 bases, and 5 bases had no gene match. Germline CDR1 reads SQVTM; CDR2 reads ANQGSEA. The CDR3 loop spans 14 amino acids. The CDR3 region is CSVGSDRGLTEAFF. The CDR3, as DNA: TGCAGCGTTGGGTCGGACAGGGGGCTCACTGAAGCTTTCTTT.

V is TRBV6-5 and J is TRBJ2-7; 8 bases line up with TRBD1. The V gene end was trimmed by 5 bases and the J gene end by 3 bases; junction bases not matched to a gene: 9. Per the germline V gene, CDR1 is MNHEY and CDR2 is SVGAGI. The CDR3 sequence is 15 residues long. Here the CDR3 reads CASSPRQGPFYEQYF. In DNA, the CDR3 is TGTGCCAGCAGTCCCCGACAGGGGCCGTTCTACGAGCAGTACTTC.

This clone was seen once. The rearrangement joins TRBV24-1 to TRBJ1-2; D remains unclear. CDR1 and CDR2 from the germline V gene are KGHDR and SFDVKD. The CDR3 runs 12 residues. Between the trimmed V and J ends, which lost 4 bases and 5 bases, there was a span of 7 bases. CDR3 protein: CATSDPSYGYTF. DNA of the CDR3: TGTGCCACCAGTGACCCCTCTTATGGCTACACCTTC.

The chain links TRBV19 to TRBJ1-2; D call uncertain. Germline CDR1 LNHDA, CDR2 SQIVND (reference sequence). The V end lost 5 bases, the J end lost 7 bases, and 23 bases lay between the germline ends. The CDR3 loop spans 16 amino acids. The CDR3 here is CASSPGRGGITFGYTF. In nucleotides, the CDR3 is TGTGCCAGTAGTCCAGGTCGGGGAGGCATCACCTTTGGCTACACCTTC.